Below, 19 T cell receptor beta chains from the same sample are listed, as sequenced in a study of blood T cells in healthy people across ages. The second PCR ran roughly 7 to 12 cycles with a sample-barcoded 5' primer and J-beta primers. TCRdb passed the 5' RACE reads through MiXCR, listing each CDR3 protein once. Among some 690,000 distinct CDR3 sequences listed, about 24% were seen once. The sample taken for sequencing was blood. These receptors originate from a man between 65 and 80 years old in good health.

The chain couples TRBV7-2 to TRBJ1-1; D not resolved. Germline loops: CDR1 SGHTA, CDR2 FQGNSA. V was trimmed by 5 bases and J by 0 bases, leaving 10 bases between them. This CDR3 is built from 14 residues. CDR3 in DNA: TGTGCCAGCAGCCCAGTGGGCCTGAACACTGAAGCTTTCTTT. Protein sequence: CASSPVGLNTEAFF.

This clonotype has a count of ten or more. The chain carries TRBV29-1 and TRBJ2-5, with D possibly being TRBD1 or TRBD2 (5 bases each). CDR3 size: 14 residues. With 5 bases removed from V and 3 bases from J, the gap between germline ends came to 16 bases. Germline CDR1 and CDR2: SQVTM and ANQGSEA. The CDR3 DNA reads TGCAGCGTTCCAGAACGGGGCTATGAAGAGACCCAGTACTTC. Its translation is CSVPERGYEETQYF. Supplemented by reference TRBV29-1 and TRBJ2-5, the full variable domain reads SAVISQKPSRDICQRGTSLTIQCQVDSQVTMMFWYRQQPGQSLTLIATANQGSEATYESGFVIDKFPISRPNLTFSTLTVSNMSPEDSSIYLCSVPERGYEETQYFGPGTRLLVL.

This clonotype was recorded a few times. The J gene is TRBJ2-1, the V gene TRBV7-9; D is uncertain. This CDR3 spans 14 amino acids. Looked up from germline, CDR1 is SEHNR and CDR2 is FQNEAQ (reference sequence). V was cut by 1 base and J by 5 bases, with 9 bases left in between. This chain's CDR3 is CASSLGPENNEQFF. The CDR3 nucleotides read TGTGCCAGCAGCTTAGGACCCGAAAACAATGAGCAGTTCTTC. Complete variable domain (other parts from reference TRBV7-9 and TRBJ2-1): DTGVSQNPRHKITKRGQNVTFRCDPISEHNRLYWYRQTLGQGPEFLTYFQNEAQLEKSRLLSDRFSAERPKGSFSTLEIQRTEQGDSAMYLCASSLGPENNEQFFGPGTRLTVL.

V usage is TRBV28 and J usage is TRBJ1-6; D uncertain. Trimming stripped 4 bases from V and 13 bases from J, with 17 bases between. Germline V gene data show CDR1 as MDHEN and CDR2 as SYDVKM. The CDR3 spans 14 residues. CDR3 residues: CASSSEGPEFPLHF. In nucleotides, the CDR3 is TGTGCCAGCAGTTCGGAGGGCCCGGAATTTCCCCTCCACTTT.

The CDR3 sequence: CASSSTPSYNEQFF. The CDR3 DNA follows: TGCGCCAGCAGCTCCACACCGTCCTACAATGAGCAGTTCTTC. V usage is TRBV5-1 and J usage is TRBJ2-1; no firm D call. The CDR3 is made up of 14 amino acids. V lost 3 bases to trimming and J lost 1 base, with 8 bases between them. Germline assignment: CDR1 SGHRS and CDR2 YFSETQ. Looking up the rest from reference TRBV5-1 and TRBJ2-1 gives the full variable domain: KAGVTQTPRYLIKTRGQQVTLSCSPISGHRSVSWYQQTPGQGLQFLFEYFSETQRNKGNFPGRFSGRQFSNSRSEMNVSTLELGDSALYLCASSSTPSYNEQFFGPGTRLTVL.

This clonotype was counted between two and nine times. The V gene is TRBV29-1, the J gene TRBJ2-1; tentative D call: TRBD1 (6 bases). CDR3 size: 15 residues. Germline V lookup: CDR1 SQVTM, CDR2 ANQGSEA. Trimming cost V 3 bases and J 5 bases, with 17 bases left between them. The CDR3 DNA reads as TGCAGCGTTGACGGACGCGGACAGAAGCACAATGAGCAGTTCTTC. Translation: CSVDGRGQKHNEQFF.

The chain has TRBV10-3 and TRBJ1-1; 7 bases align to TRBD1. The CDR3 contains 14 residues. The ends lost 10 bases at V and 4 bases at J; junction bases unmatched: 12. CDR1 ENHRY and CDR2 SYGVKD come from the germline V gene. CDR3 in DNA: TGTGCCACCCGGGACAGCATTACAGGCACTGAAGCTTTCTTT. It codes for CATRDSITGTEAFF.

This clonotype was recorded a few times. V usage is TRBV5-1 and J usage is TRBJ1-4; tentative D call: TRBD1 (5 bases). This CDR3 has 14 amino acids. V lost 3 bases and J lost 8, with 14 bases in between. Germline values: CDR1 SGHRS, CDR2 YFSETQ. This CDR3 is CASSYGWGEEKLFF. The CDR3 DNA is TGCGCCAGCAGCTACGGATGGGGGGAAGAAAAACTGTTTTTT. Using reference TRBV5-1 and TRBJ1-4 for the parts outside the CDR3, the full variable domain is KAGVTQTPRYLIKTRGQQVTLSCSPISGHRSVSWYQQTPGQGLQFLFEYFSETQRNKGNFPGRFSGRQFSNSRSEMNVSTLELGDSALYLCASSYGWGEEKLFFGSGTQLSVL.

V is TRBV6-1 and J is TRBJ1-1, with TRBD1 as a possible D gene (6 bases). Germline CDR1 MNHNS, CDR2 SASEGT. V lost 9 bases, J lost 0 bases, and 14 bases lay in between. The CDR3 consists of 14 residues. The CDR3 reads CASPGHLMNTEAFF. CDR3 nucleotides: TGTGCCAGTCCGGGACACTTAATGAACACTGAAGCTTTCTTT.

This chain connects TRBV28 to TRBJ1-5; 9 bases align to TRBD1. Germline V CDR1 and CDR2: MDHEN, SYDVKM. Trimming cost V 5 bases and J 6 bases; bases outside gene matches: 14. The length of the CDR3 is 17 residues. CDR3: CASSPVTGTGLGQPQHF. The DNA for the CDR3 is TGTGCCAGCAGTCCAGTGACCGGGACAGGGCTGGGTCAGCCCCAGCATTTT.

The rearrangement uses TRBV20-1 and TRBJ1-5; D unresolved. The CDR3 loop spans 12 amino acids. Trimming took off 8 bases at V and 3 bases at J, with 11 bases between the two ends. Germline V lookup: CDR1 DFQATT, CDR2 SNEGSKA (reference sequence). The CDR3 reads CSLSAFNQPQHF. CDR3 nucleotides: TGCAGTTTGTCAGCTTTCAATCAGCCCCAGCATTTT.

The rearrangement joins TRBV12-3 or TRBV12-4 to TRBJ2-1; no definite D call. V was shortened by 5 bases and J by 0 bases, with 5 bases between the two germline ends. The CDR3 totals 13 residues. CDR3 in amino acids: CASSRRSYNEQFF. The CDR3 region has the DNA TGTGCCAGCAGTCGCCGCTCCTACAATGAGCAGTTCTTC.

A few counts support this clonotype. This chain links TRBV4-2 with TRBJ2-7; 9 bases fit TRBD1. The germline CDR1 and CDR2 sequences are LGHNA and YNFKEQ. The length of the CDR3 is 17 residues. Losses at the gene ends were 0 bases for V and 0 bases for J; bases not matched to a gene: 6. CDR3 residues: CASSQDTDRGDSYEQYF. DNA for the CDR3: TGTGCCAGCAGCCAAGATACCGACAGGGGGGACTCCTACGAGCAGTACTTC.

The rearrangement joins TRBV5-1 to TRBJ2-3; 9 nucleotides align to TRBD2. In germline, CDR1 is SGHRS, CDR2 YFSETQ. J was trimmed by 4 bases and V by 7 bases; bases with no gene match: 10. CDR3 length: 15 residues. In nucleotides, the CDR3 is TGCGCCAGCGGGTTAGGACTAGCGAACGCAGATACGCAGTATTTT. Translated: CASGLGLANADTQYF.

This clonotype was counted only a few times. The genes are TRBV18 and TRBJ2-7; D is unresolved. CDR1 and CDR2 (germline): KGHSH, LQKENI. The CDR3 spans 12 residues. V lost 5 bases, J lost 3 bases, and 8 bases lay in between. The CDR3 loop reads CASSSVHYEQYF. The CDR3, as DNA: TGTGCCAGCTCATCAGTCCACTACGAGCAGTACTTC.

This clonotype was observed a handful of times. This chain links TRBV2 with TRBJ2-1, with D perhaps TRBD1 or TRBD2 (5 bases each). Germline CDR1 SNHLY, CDR2 FYNNEI. CDR3 size: 15 residues. The V end lost 3 bases, the J end lost 1 base, and 10 bases lay between the germline ends. DNA for the CDR3: TGTGCCAGCAGTGAGTGGGACCCATCCTACAATGAGCAGTTCTTC. Translated, it gives CASSEWDPSYNEQFF.

This clonotype was detected ten times or more. V is TRBV3-1 and J is TRBJ1-2; D unclear. V lost 2 bases and J lost 8, with 9 bases in between. The CDR3 contains 12 residues. The germline V gene has CDR1 LGHDT and CDR2 YNNKEL (reference sequence). The CDR3 DNA follows: TGTGCCAGCAGCCAACGTGGGCGAGGCTACACCTTC. Protein product: CASSQRGRGYTF.

This clonotype was counted a few times. V is TRBV14 and J is TRBJ1-2; a possible D gene is TRBD1 (5 bases). The V end was cut by 4 bases, the J end by 5 bases, with 14 bases between. Germline CDR1 is SGHDN and CDR2 is FVKESK. The CDR3 consists of 14 residues. CDR3 loop: CASSPERGVYGYTF. CDR3 DNA sequence: TGTGCCAGCAGCCCAGAGAGAGGGGTGTATGGCTACACCTTC.

This clonotype occurred a few times. The chain links TRBV3-1 to TRBJ1-2; 7 bases are a match to TRBD1. The germline gives CDR1 LGHDT, CDR2 YNNKEL (reference sequence). The CDR3 is 15 amino acids. V lost 0 bases and J lost 6; bases outside the gene matches: 7. This chain's CDR3 is CASSQDLGTANGYTF. The CDR3 region has the DNA TGTGCCAGCAGCCAAGACCTCGGGACAGCTAATGGCTACACCTTC. Variable domain in full (rest from reference TRBV3-1 and TRBJ1-2): DTAVSQTPKYLVTQMGNDKSIKCEQNLGHDTMYWYKQDSKKFLKIMFSYNNKELIINETVPNRFSPKSPDKAHLNLHINSLELGDSAVYFCASSQDLGTANGYTFGSGTRLTVV.